This record covers a single TCR beta chain. Its cognate antigen is unknown. This CDR3 is 14 amino acids long. With 1 base removed from V and 5 bases from J, the gap between germline ends came to 9 bases. Germline CDR1 MGHRA, CDR2 YSYEKL. This table comes from immunoSEQ multiplex PCR, and its TCRdb copy is limited to in-frame clones, with some not included. The sample consists of 160,000 or so clones, 85% to 90% of them appearing once. This entry comes from a study of T cell responses to AZD1222 COVID-19 vaccine. About the study: Second-dose timings of about 4 or about 12 weeks were pooled.

Broader study findings: Clonal diversity was possibly underestimated; the donors were predominantly white British and more often female. Spike-spanning, vaccine-associated CD4 TCRs were dominant at 160-218 and 743-854. Repertoire sampling occurred only after the peak T cell response.

The rearrangement uses TRBV4-1 and TRBJ1-5; D remains ambiguous. The TCR was taken from an adult in good health. Sequencing used peripheral blood, obtained on day 0 of AZD1222 vaccination. The CDR3 bases are TGCGCCAGCAGCCAAGTACCGGGATATCAGCCCCAGCATTTT. It codes for CASSQVPGYQPQHF.